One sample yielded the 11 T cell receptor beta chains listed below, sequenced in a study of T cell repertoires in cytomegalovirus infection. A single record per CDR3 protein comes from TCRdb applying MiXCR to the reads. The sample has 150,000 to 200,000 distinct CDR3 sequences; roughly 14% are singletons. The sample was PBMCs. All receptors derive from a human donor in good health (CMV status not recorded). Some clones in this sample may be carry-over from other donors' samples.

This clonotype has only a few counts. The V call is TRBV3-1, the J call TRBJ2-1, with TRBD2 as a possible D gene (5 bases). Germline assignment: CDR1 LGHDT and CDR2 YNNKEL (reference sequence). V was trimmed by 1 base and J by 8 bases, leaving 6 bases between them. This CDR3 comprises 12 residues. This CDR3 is CASSQGGHEQFF. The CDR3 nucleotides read TGTGCCAGCAGCCAAGGCGGGCATGAGCAGTTCTTC.

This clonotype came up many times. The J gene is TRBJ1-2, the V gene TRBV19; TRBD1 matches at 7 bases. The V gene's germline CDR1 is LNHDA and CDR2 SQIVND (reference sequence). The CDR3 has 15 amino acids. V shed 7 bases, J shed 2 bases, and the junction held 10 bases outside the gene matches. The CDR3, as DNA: TGTGCCAGTACCCCGGGACAGTACCCCAACTATGGCTACACCTTC. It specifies CASTPGQYPNYGYTF.

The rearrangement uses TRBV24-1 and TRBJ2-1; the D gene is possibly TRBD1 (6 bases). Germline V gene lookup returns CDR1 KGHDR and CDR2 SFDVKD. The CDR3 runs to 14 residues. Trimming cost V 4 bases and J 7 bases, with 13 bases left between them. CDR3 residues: CATSDRGVGNEQFF. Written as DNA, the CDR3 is TGTGCCACCAGTGACAGGGGCGTAGGGAATGAGCAGTTCTTC.

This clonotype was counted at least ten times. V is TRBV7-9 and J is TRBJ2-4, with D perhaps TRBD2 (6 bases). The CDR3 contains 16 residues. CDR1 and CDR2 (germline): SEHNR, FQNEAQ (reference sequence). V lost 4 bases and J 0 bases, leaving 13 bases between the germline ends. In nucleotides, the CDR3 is TGTGCCAGCAGCTCAAAGACGGGAGTAGCCAAAAACATTCAGTACTTC. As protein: CASSSKTGVAKNIQYF.

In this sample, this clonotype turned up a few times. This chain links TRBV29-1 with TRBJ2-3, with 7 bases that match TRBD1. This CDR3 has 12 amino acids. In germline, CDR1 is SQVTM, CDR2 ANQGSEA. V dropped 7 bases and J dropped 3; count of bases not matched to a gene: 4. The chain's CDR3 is CSAEQGTDTQYF. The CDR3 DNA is TGCAGCGCCGAACAGGGGACAGATACGCAGTATTTT.

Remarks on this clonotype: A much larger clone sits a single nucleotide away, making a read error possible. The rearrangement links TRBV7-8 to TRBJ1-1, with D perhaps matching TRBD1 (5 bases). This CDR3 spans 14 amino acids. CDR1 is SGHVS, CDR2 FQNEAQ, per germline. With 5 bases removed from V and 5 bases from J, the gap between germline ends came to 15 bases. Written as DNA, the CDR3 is TGTGCCAGCAGCCAAAACAAGGGGTGGACTGAAGCTTTCTTT. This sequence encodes CASSQNKGWTEAFF.

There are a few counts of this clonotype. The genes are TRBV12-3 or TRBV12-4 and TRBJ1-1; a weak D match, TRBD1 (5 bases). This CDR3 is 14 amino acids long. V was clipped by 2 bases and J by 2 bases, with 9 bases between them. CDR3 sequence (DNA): TGTGCCAGCAGTTTATGGGGGAGTAACACTGAAGCTTTCTTT. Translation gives CASSLWGSNTEAFF.

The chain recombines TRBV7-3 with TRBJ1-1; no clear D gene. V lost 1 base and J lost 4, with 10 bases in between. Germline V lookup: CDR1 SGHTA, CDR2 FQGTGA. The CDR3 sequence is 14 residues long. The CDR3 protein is CASSLKLGSTEAFF. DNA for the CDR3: TGTGCCAGCAGCTTAAAATTGGGAAGCACTGAAGCTTTCTTT.

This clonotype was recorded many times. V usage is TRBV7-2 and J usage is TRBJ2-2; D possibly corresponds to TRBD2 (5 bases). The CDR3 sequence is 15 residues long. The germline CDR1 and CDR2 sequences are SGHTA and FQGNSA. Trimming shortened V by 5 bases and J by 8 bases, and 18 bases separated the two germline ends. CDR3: CASSPRPRRGGELFF. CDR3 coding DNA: TGTGCCAGCAGCCCCAGACCCCGTCGGGGAGGGGAGCTGTTTTTT.

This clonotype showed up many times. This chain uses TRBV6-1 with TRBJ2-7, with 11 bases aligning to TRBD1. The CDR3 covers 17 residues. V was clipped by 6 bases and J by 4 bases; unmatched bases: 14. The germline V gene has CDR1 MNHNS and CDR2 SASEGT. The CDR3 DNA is TGTGCCAGCAGCCTTTTTGGACAGGGGGCGTTCCATTACGAGCAGTACTTC. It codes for CASSLFGQGAFHYEQYF.

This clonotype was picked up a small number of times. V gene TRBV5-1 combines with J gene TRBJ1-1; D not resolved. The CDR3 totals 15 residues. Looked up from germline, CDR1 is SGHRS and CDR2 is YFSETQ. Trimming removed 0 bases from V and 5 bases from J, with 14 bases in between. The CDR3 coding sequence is TGCGCCAGCAGCTTGGAGGGCAGCATTAGAACTGAAGCTTTCTTT. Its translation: CASSLEGSIRTEAFF.